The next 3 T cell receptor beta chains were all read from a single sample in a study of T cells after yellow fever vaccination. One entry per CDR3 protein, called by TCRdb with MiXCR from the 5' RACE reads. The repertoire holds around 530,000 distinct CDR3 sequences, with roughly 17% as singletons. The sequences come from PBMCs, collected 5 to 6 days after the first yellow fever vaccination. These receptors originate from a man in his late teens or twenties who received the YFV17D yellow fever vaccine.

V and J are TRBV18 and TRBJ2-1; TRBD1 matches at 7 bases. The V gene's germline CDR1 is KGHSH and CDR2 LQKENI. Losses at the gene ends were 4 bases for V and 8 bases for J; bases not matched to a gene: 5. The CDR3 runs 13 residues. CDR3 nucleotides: TGTGCCAGCTCACGCGACAGGGTAGATGAGCAGTTCTTC. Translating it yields CASSRDRVDEQFF.

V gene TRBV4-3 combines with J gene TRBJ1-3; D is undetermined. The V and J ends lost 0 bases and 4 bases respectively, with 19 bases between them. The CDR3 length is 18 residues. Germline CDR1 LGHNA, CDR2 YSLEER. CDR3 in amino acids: CASSQDVVPARSGNTIYF. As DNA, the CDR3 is TGCGCCAGCAGCCAAGATGTGGTACCGGCGCGTTCGGGAAACACCATATATTTT.

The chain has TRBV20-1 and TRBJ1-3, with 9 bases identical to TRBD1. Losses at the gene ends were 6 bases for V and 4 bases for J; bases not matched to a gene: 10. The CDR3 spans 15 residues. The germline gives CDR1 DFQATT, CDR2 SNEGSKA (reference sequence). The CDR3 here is CSARHRGLGGNTIYF. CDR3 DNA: TGCAGTGCCCGACACAGGGGGCTAGGGGGAAACACCATATATTTT.